This T cell receptor (gamma chain) was sequenced in a study of intestinal T cells in coeliac disease. LymphoTrack primers amplified TRG sequences from approximately 180 ng of biopsy DNA. TCRdb re-processed the multiplex PCR reads using CATT. Found here are 1,300 or so gamma-chain clones, approximately 44% of them singletons; the top ten hold approximately 14%. Each case's genomic DNA was extracted from ten roughly 5.4-µm formalin-fixed paraffin-embedded scrolls. Study results and caveats: TRG-based classification had a reported leave-one-out accuracy of 87%.

The table lists this clone with a few counts. What it binds is unknown. Trimming removed 2 bases from V and 5 bases from J; junction bases left unmatched: 5. Looked up from germline, CDR1 is VENAVY and CDR2 is YDSYNSRV. This CDR3 region has 14 residues. This sequence joins TRGV8 and TRGJP2. The clonotype comes from a human donor with celiac disease. Sequencing was performed on a duodenal biopsy. CDR3 in DNA: TGTGCCACCTGGGATAATCGAAGTGATTGGATCAAGACGTTT. It specifies CATWDNRSDWIKTF.